This T cell receptor beta chain was documented in a study of cytomegalovirus exposure and HLA in healthy donors. 13 Jbeta primers and 60 Vbeta primers were used for the PCR. Only in-frame clones appear in the TCRdb table, and some are missing; sequencing was by immunoSEQ multiplex PCR. The sample records approximately 89,000 clones, 85% being singletons. CDR1 and CDR2 from the germline V gene are KGHSH and LQKENI. The CDR3 is made up of 14 amino acids. V lost 3 bases to trimming and J lost 2 bases, with 8 bases between them. Whole-study findings and limits: There was a cluster of highly shared sequence variants that was likely a sequencing artifact.

Of note for this clone: As yet, its antigen is unknown. This CDR3 is also generated by other DNA sequences in the sample.

The sequencing sample was made of PBMCs. The rearrangement joins TRBV18 to TRBJ1-5; the D is unclear. This receptor was taken from a man in his forties in good health and CMV-seropositive. The CDR3 loop reads CASSPGAGNQPQHF. CDR3 DNA: TGTGCCAGCTCACCGGGAGCCGGCAATCAGCCCCAGCATTTT.